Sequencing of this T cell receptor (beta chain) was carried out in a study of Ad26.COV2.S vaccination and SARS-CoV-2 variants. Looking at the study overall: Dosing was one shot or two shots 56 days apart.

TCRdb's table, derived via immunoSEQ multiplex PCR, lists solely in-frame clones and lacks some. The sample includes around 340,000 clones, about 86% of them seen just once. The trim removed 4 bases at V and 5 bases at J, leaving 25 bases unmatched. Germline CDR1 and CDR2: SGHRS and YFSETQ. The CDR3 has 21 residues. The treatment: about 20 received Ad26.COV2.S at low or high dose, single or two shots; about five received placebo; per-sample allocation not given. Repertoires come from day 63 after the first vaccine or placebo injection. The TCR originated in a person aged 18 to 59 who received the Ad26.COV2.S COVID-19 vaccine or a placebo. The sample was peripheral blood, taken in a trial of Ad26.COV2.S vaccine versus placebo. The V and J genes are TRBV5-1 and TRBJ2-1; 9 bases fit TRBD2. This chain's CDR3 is CASSPTPGLAFRTPGHNEQFF. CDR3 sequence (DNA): TGCGCCAGCAGCCCGACTCCGGGACTAGCTTTCCGGACCCCGGGACACAATGAGCAGTTCTTC.